These T cell receptor beta chains were read from a single sample in a study of blood T cell repertoires in COVID-19. TCRdb keeps only in-frame clones here, not all; method: immunoSEQ multiplex PCR. The profile shows around 78,000 clones, about 89% of them singletons. Sequencing was performed on PBMCs or T cells enriched from blood (not recorded which). Receptors originate from a woman in her fifties or sixties with acute COVID-19. CDR3s include the opening cysteine and the closing phenylalanine or tryptophan. D genes are given only for firm matches. Rows give clone size only sometimes, using once, few, many, or a class for an expanded clone.

V gene: TRBV7-6; J gene: TRBJ2-2; D gene: .; clone size: .; CDR3 protein: CASSPGFTGELFF; CDR3 DNA: TGTGCCAGCAGCCCGGGATTCACCGGGGAGCTGTTTTTT
V gene: TRBV27; J gene: TRBJ2-2; D gene: .; clone size: .; CDR3 protein: CASRGTRNTGELFF; CDR3 DNA: TGTGCCAGCAGAGGAACTAGGAACACCGGGGAGCTGTTTTTT
V gene: TRBV5-1; J gene: TRBJ2-7; D gene: TRBD2; clone size: .; CDR3 protein: CASSQIGGRAEYEQYF; CDR3 DNA: TGCGCCAGCAGCCAGATCGGCGGGAGGGCCGAGTACGAGCAGTACTTC
V gene: TRBV10-2; J gene: TRBJ1-1; D gene: .; clone size: .; CDR3 protein: CASSEAGNTEAFF; CDR3 DNA: TGCGCCAGCAGTGAGGCGGGGAACACTGAAGCTTTCTTT
V gene: TRBV7-8; J gene: TRBJ2-5; D gene: .; clone size: .; CDR3 protein: CASSQSETQYF; CDR3 DNA: TGTGCCAGCAGCCAGAGCGAGACCCAGTACTTC
V gene: TRBV4-2; J gene: TRBJ2-2; D gene: .; clone size: once; CDR3 protein: CASSQVFGVIPGELFF; CDR3 DNA: TGTGCCAGCAGCCAAGTTTTCGGGGTAATCCCCGGGGAGCTGTTTTTT
V gene: TRBV3-1/TRBV3-2; J gene: TRBJ2-7; D gene: TRBD2; clone size: .; CDR3 protein: CASSQGGRYEQYF; CDR3 DNA: TGTGCCAGCAGCCAAGGCGGGAGGTACGAGCAGTACTTC
V gene: TRBV19; J gene: TRBJ1-1; D gene: .; clone size: .; CDR3 protein: CASSIRDWSNTEAFF; CDR3 DNA: TGTGCCAGTAGTATCAGGGATTGGAGTAACACTGAAGCTTTCTTT
V gene: TRBV30; J gene: TRBJ1-2; D gene: TRBD1; clone size: .; CDR3 protein: CAWRTGGYGYTF; CDR3 DNA: TGTGCCTGGAGAACAGGGGGATATGGCTACACCTTC
V gene: TRBV7-6; J gene: TRBJ2-3; D gene: TRBD1; clone size: .; CDR3 protein: CASSVDRGRTDTQYF; CDR3 DNA: TGTGCCAGCAGCGTGGACAGGGGGCGTACAGATACGCAGTATTTT
V gene: TRBV19; J gene: TRBJ2-1; D gene: TRBD2; clone size: .; CDR3 protein: CASSSGSSYNEQFF; CDR3 DNA: TGTGCCAGTAGTAGCGGGAGCTCCTACAATGAGCAGTTCTTC
V gene: TRBV19; J gene: TRBJ2-7; D gene: TRBD2; clone size: .; CDR3 protein: CASSMAAGGDYEQYF; CDR3 DNA: TGTGCCAGTAGTATGGCTGCGGGAGGGGATTACGAGCAGTACTTC
V gene: TRBV7-8; J gene: TRBJ2-7; D gene: TRBD2; clone size: .; CDR3 protein: CASSLRLASPYEQYF; CDR3 DNA: TGTGCCAGCAGCTTAAGACTAGCGTCCCCCTACGAGCAGTACTTC
V gene: TRBV10-2; J gene: TRBJ2-1; D gene: TRBD1; clone size: .; CDR3 protein: CASRGQGLGEQFF; CDR3 DNA: TGCGCCAGCAGGGGACAGGGGTTGGGTGAGCAGTTCTTC
V gene: TRBV4-3; J gene: TRBJ2-3; D gene: .; clone size: .; CDR3 protein: CASSQGQRTDTQYF; CDR3 DNA: TGCGCCAGCAGCCAGGGACAACGCACAGATACGCAGTATTTT
V gene: TRBV27; J gene: TRBJ2-1; D gene: TRBD1; clone size: .; CDR3 protein: CASTRDRETYNEQFF; CDR3 DNA: TGTGCCAGCACTAGAGACAGGGAGACCTACAATGAGCAGTTCTTC
V gene: TRBV7-9; J gene: TRBJ2-3; D gene: TRBD1; clone size: .; CDR3 protein: CASRGRTGGTDTQYF; CDR3 DNA: TGTGCCAGCAGAGGTCGGACAGGTGGCACAGATACGCAGTATTTT
V gene: TRBV19; J gene: TRBJ2-4; D gene: TRBD2; clone size: .; CDR3 protein: CASSIEKIRAGGGRNIQYF; CDR3 DNA: TGTGCCAGTAGTATAGAGAAAATTAGAGCGGGAGGTGGGAGGAACATTCAGTACTTC
V gene: TRBV5-6; J gene: TRBJ2-7; D gene: TRBD2; clone size: .; CDR3 protein: CASSSGLARAFYEQYF; CDR3 DNA: TGTGCCAGCAGCTCGGGACTAGCTCGAGCTTTCTACGAGCAGTACTTC
V gene: TRBV29-1; J gene: TRBJ2-7; D gene: .; clone size: .; CDR3 protein: CSVGHFYEQYF; CDR3 DNA: TGCAGCGTGGGGCACTTCTACGAGCAGTACTTC